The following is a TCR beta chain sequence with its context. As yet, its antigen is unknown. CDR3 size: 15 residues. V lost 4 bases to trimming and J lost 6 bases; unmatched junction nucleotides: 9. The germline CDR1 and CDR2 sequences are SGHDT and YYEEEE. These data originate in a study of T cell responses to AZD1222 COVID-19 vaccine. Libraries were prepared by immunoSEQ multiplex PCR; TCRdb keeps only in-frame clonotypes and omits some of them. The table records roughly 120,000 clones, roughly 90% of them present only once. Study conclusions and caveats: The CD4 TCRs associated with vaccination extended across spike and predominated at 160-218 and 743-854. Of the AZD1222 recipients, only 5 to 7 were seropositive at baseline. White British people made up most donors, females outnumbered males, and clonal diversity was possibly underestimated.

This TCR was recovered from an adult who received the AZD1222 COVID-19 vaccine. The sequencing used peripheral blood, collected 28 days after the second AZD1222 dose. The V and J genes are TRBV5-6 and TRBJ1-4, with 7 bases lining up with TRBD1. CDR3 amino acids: CASSARQGSDEKLFF. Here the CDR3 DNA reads TGTGCCAGCAGCGCCCGACAGGGTTCTGATGAAAAACTGTTTTTT.